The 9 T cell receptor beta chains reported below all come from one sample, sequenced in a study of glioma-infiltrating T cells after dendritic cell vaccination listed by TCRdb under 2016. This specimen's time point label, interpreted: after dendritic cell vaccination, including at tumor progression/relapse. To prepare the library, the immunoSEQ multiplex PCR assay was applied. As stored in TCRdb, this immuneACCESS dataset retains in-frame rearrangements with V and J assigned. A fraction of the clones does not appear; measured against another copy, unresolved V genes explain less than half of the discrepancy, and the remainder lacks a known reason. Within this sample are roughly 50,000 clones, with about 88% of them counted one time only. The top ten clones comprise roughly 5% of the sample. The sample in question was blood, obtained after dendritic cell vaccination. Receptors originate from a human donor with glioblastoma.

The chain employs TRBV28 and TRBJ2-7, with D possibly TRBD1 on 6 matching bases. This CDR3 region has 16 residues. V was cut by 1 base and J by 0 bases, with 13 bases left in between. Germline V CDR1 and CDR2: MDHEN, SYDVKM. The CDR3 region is CASSLSSGHSSYEQYF. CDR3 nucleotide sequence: TGTGCCAGCAGTTTATCCTCGGGACATAGCTCCTACGAGCAGTACTTC.

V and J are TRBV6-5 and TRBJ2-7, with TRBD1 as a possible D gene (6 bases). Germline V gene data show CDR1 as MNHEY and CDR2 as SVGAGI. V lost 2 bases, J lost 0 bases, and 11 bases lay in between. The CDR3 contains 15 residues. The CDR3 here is CASSYNTGSSYEQYF. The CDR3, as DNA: TGTGCCAGCAGTTACAACACAGGGAGCTCCTACGAGCAGTACTTC.

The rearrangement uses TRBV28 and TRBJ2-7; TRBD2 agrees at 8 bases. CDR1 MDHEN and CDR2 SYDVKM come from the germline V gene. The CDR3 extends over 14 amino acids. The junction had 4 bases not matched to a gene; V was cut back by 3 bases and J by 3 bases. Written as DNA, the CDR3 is TGTGCCAGCAGTTTGGGCGGGAGGATCTACGAGCAGTACTTC. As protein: CASSLGGRIYEQYF. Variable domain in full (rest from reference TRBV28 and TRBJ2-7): DVKVTQSSRYLVKRTGEKVFLECVQDMDHENMFWYRQDPGLGLRLIYFSYDVKMKEKGDIPEGYSVSREKKERFSLILESASTNQTSMYLCASSLGGRIYEQYFGPGTRLTVT.

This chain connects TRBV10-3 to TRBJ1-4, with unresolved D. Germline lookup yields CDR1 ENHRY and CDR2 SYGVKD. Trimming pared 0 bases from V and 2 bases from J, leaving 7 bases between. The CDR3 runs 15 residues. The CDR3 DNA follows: TGTGCCATCAGTGAGTCCGGTACGACTAATGAAAAACTGTTTTTT. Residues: CAISESGTTNEKLFF.

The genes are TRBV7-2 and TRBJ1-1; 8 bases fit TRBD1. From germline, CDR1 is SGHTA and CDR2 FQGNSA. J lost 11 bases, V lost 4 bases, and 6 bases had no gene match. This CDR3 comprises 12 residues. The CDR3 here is CASSSQGAGAFF. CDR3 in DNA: TGTGCCAGCAGCTCCCAGGGGGCAGGGGCTTTCTTT.

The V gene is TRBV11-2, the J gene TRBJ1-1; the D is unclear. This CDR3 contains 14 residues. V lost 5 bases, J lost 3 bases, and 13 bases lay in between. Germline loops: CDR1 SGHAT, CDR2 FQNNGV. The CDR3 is CASSIMGPHTEAFF. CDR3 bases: TGTGCCAGCAGCATTATGGGCCCCCACACTGAAGCTTTCTTT.

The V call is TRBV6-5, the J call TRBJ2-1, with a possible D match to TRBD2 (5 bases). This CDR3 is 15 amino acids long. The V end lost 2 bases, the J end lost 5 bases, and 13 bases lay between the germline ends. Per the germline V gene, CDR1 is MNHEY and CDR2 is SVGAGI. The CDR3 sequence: CASSYRGFVDNEQFF. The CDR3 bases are TGTGCCAGCAGTTACAGAGGGTTCGTTGACAATGAGCAGTTCTTC.

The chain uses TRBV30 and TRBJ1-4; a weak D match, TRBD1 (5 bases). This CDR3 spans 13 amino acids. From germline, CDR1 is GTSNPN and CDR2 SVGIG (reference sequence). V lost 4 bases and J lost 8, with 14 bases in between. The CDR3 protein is CAWMQKGWEKLFF. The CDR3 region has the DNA TGTGCCTGGATGCAAAAGGGGTGGGAAAAACTGTTTTTT.

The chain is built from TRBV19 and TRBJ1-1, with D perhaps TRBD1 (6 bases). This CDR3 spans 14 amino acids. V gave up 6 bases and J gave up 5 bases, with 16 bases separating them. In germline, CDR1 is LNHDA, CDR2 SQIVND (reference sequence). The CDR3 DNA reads TGTGCCAGTAGGGACCCAGGGGTAAGGACTGAAGCTTTCTTT. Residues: CASRDPGVRTEAFF.